The 5 T cell receptor beta chains given below trace back to one sample, sequenced in a study of T cell repertoires in cytomegalovirus infection (dated by TCRdb to the late 2010s). Sequencing was carried out with an Illumina HiSeq 1500. TCRdb took the public reads, trimmed them with fastp at Q25, ran MiXCR for clone calling and kept in-frame beta chains. Entries are consolidated by CDR3 protein sequence, retaining the most common genes and DNA. The sample records around 210,000 distinct CDR3 sequences, 5% to 8.5% of which are singletons. The top ten clones comprise roughly 6.5% of the sample. Sequencing was done on a sample of PBMCs. The source is a human donor in good health (CMV status not recorded). Some clones in this sample may be carry-over from other donors' samples.

There are many counts of this clonotype. This chain uses TRBV5-5 with TRBJ1-2; D ambiguous. The CDR3 has 13 amino acids. Trimming removed 1 base from V and 4 bases from J, with 8 bases in between. The germline V gene encodes CDR1 SGHKS and CDR2 YYEKEE (reference sequence). As DNA, the CDR3 is TGTGCCAGCAGCTTGAGCCTGTTCTATGGCTACACCTTC. It codes for CASSLSLFYGYTF.

This clonotype has ten or more counts. The chain couples TRBV20-1 to TRBJ2-7, with 10 nucleotides matching TRBD2. The CDR3 is made up of 15 amino acids. CDR1 DFQATT and CDR2 SNEGSKA come from the germline V gene (reference sequence). The V and J ends lost 0 bases and 2 bases, in that order; junction bases with no gene match: 4. The CDR3 loop reads CSARETSGVPYEQYF. DNA of the CDR3: TGCAGTGCTAGAGAAACTAGCGGGGTACCCTACGAGCAGTACTTC.

This clonotype was detected many times. The V and J genes are TRBV12-3 or TRBV12-4 and TRBJ1-1; D is undetermined. V dropped 3 bases and J dropped 10 bases, with 18 bases sitting between them. The CDR3 is 14 residues long. CDR3 loop: CASSFAGRPDGAFF. In nucleotides, the CDR3 is TGTGCCAGCAGTTTCGCCGGGAGGCCAGACGGAGCTTTCTTT.

Many counts were recorded for this clonotype. The rearrangement joins TRBV5-4 to TRBJ2-5, with TRBD1 matching over 11 bases. Germline V gives CDR1 SGHNT, CDR2 YYREEE (reference sequence). This CDR3 spans 15 amino acids. With 5 bases clipped from V and 2 bases from J, the junction kept 5 bases outside the gene matches. As DNA, the CDR3 is TGTGCCAGCAGTTCCGGGACAGGGGGACAAGAGACCCAGTACTTC. Protein: CASSSGTGGQETQYF.

This clonotype has at least ten counts. This chain connects TRBV6-2 or TRBV6-3 to TRBJ2-7; 9 bases are a match to TRBD1. Germline assignment: CDR1 MNHEY and CDR2 SVGEGT. The CDR3 is 16 amino acids. Trimming cost V 6 bases and J 5 bases; bases outside gene matches: 14. The CDR3 sequence: CASSIPRDRERDEQYF. The CDR3 DNA sequence: TGTGCCAGCAGCATCCCCCGGGACAGGGAGAGGGACGAGCAGTACTTC.